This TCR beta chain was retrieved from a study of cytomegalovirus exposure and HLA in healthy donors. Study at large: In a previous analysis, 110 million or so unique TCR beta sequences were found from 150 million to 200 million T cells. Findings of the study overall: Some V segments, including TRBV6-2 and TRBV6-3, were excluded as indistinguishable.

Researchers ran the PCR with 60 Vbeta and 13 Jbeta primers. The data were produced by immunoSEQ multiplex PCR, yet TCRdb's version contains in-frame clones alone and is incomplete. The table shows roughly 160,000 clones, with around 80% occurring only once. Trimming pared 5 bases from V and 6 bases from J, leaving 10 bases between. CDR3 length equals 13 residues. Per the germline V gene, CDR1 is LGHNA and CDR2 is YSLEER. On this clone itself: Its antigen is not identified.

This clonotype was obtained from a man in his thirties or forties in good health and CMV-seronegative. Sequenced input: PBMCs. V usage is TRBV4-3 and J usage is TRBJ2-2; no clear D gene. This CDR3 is CASSRMRAGELFF. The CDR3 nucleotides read TGCGCCAGCAGCAGAATGAGAGCCGGGGAGCTGTTTTTT.